Each of the 19 T cell receptor beta chains below was sequenced from the same sample in a study of T cell responses to AZD1222 COVID-19 vaccine. Measured with immunoSEQ multiplex PCR; TCRdb has only the in-frame clones, and not every one. Here the sample spans about 100,000 clones, roughly nine tenths being singletons. Sample: peripheral blood, taken on day 0 of AZD1222 vaccination. The receptors stem from an adult in good health.

In its sample, this clone was seen once. The genes are TRBV5-1 and TRBJ2-7; TRBD1 agrees at 8 bases. V was clipped by 2 bases and J by 7 bases; unmatched bases: 11. Germline loops: CDR1 SGHRS, CDR2 YFSETQ. The CDR3 sequence is 15 residues long. This CDR3 is CASSFSTGGLREQYF. The CDR3 coding sequence is TGCGCCAGCAGCTTCTCCACAGGGGGTCTAAGGGAGCAGTACTTC.

This clone was counted once. This chain links TRBV5-5 with TRBJ2-1; 10 nucleotides agree with TRBD1. CDR1 and CDR2 (germline): SGHKS, YYEKEE (reference sequence). This CDR3 spans 15 amino acids. The V segment lost 4 bases and the J segment 5 bases; nucleotides outside the gene matches: 6. CDR3 coding DNA: TGTGCCAGCAGCCCTGGGACAGGGGTCCACAATGAGCAGTTCTTC. Translated: CASSPGTGVHNEQFF.

Worth noting for this clone: Germline and junction disagree at one end, which may indicate a read error. The rearrangement joins TRBV14 to TRBJ1-3; no clear D gene. The V gene's germline CDR1 is SGHDN and CDR2 FVKESK. This CDR3 is 15 amino acids long. Written as DNA, the CDR3 is TGTGCCAGCAGCCCTCGACCTAGCTCTAGAAACACCATATATTTT. It specifies CASSPRPSSRNTIYF.

This sequence joins TRBV4-1 and TRBJ2-3; 7 bases line up with TRBD1. There are 16 residues in the CDR3. The J segment lost 2 bases and the V segment lost 4 bases, leaving 9 bases of the junction unmatched. Germline V gives CDR1 MGHRA, CDR2 YSYEKL. CDR3 coding DNA: TGCGCCAGCAGCCTCCCCGGGACAGCCAACACAGATACGCAGTATTTT. Its protein is CASSLPGTANTDTQYF.

The CDR3 is CASSDPSGNTEAFF. The CDR3 DNA follows: TGTGCCAGCAGTGACCCCTCAGGGAACACTGAAGCTTTCTTT. The chain couples TRBV2 to TRBJ1-1, with unresolved D. Germline loops: CDR1 SNHLY, CDR2 FYNNEI. Trimming pared 3 bases from V and 1 base from J, leaving 9 bases between. The CDR3 covers 14 residues.

The gene calls are TRBV28 and TRBJ1-6; 11 bases map to TRBD1. V lost 6 bases to trimming and J lost 9 bases; unmatched junction nucleotides: 7. The germline gives CDR1 MDHEN, CDR2 SYDVKM. This CDR3 contains 15 residues. The CDR3 nucleotides are TGTGCCAGCAGCTCCGGACAGGGGGCTATTTCACCCCTCCACTTT. Amino acid sequence: CASSSGQGAISPLHF.

V and J are TRBV2 and TRBJ1-2, with TRBD1 matching 7 bases. The CDR3 runs to 14 residues. Trimming took 9 bases from V and 1 from J; bases not matched to a gene: 8. The germline gives CDR1 SNHLY, CDR2 FYNNEI. The CDR3 DNA reads as TGTGCCAGAGGGGGCCTGACAGATAACTATGGCTACACCTTC. Protein product: CARGGLTDNYGYTF.

Only a few counts were recorded for this clone. V is TRBV3-1 (or the pseudogene TRBV3-2) and J is TRBJ1-1; 7 nucleotides align to TRBD1. CDR3 length: 13 amino acids. The J segment lost 6 bases and the V segment lost 4 bases, leaving 5 bases of the junction unmatched. CDR1 is LGHDT, CDR2 YNNKEL, per germline (reference sequence). The CDR3 sequence is CASSLTGDAEAFF. In DNA form, the CDR3 reads TGTGCCAGCAGCCTAACAGGGGATGCTGAAGCTTTCTTT.

In DNA form, the CDR3 reads TGTGCCAGCAGCCAAGATATGGACACCGGGGAGCTGTTTTTT. The encoded protein is CASSQDMDTGELFF. The rearrangement joins TRBV3-1 (or the pseudogene TRBV3-2) to TRBJ2-2; D unclear. Germline V CDR1 and CDR2: LGHDT, YNNKEL (reference sequence). The CDR3 is 14 residues long. V was clipped by 0 bases and J by 3 bases, with 5 bases between them.

This clone was counted only a few times. The chain joins TRBV7-8 to TRBJ1-6; unclear D gene. The CDR3 totals 16 residues. Trimming removed 5 bases at V and 1 base at J, with 12 bases between. Looked up from germline, CDR1 is SGHVS and CDR2 is FQNEAQ. Written as DNA, the CDR3 is TGTGCCAGCAGCGGCCCGGATAGGTCCTATAATTCACCCCTCCACTTT. Translated, it gives CASSGPDRSYNSPLHF.

The gene calls are TRBV18 and TRBJ1-1, with 8 bases that match TRBD1. CDR1 and CDR2 from the germline V gene are KGHSH and LQKENI. The CDR3 is 17 amino acids. The V gene end was trimmed by 2 bases and the J gene end by 5 bases; junction bases not matched to a gene: 13. This CDR3 reads CASSPRTLSGGATEAFF. Here the CDR3 DNA reads TGTGCCAGCTCACCAAGGACCCTTTCAGGGGGCGCAACTGAAGCTTTCTTT.

The chain joins TRBV18 to TRBJ2-2; 7 nucleotides agree with TRBD1. The V gene end was trimmed by 3 bases and the J gene end by 0 bases; junction bases not matched to a gene: 10. This CDR3 region has 18 residues. The V gene's germline CDR1 is KGHSH and CDR2 LQKENI. For the CDR3, the DNA is TGTGCCAGCTCACCTAATTTTGTGACAGGGACGAACACCGGGGAGCTGTTTTTT. Translating gives CASSPNFVTGTNTGELFF.

The V gene is TRBV5-1, the J gene TRBJ1-3, with D possibly being TRBD1 (5 bases). Germline V gene sequence: CDR1 SGHRS, CDR2 YFSETQ. The CDR3 covers 13 residues. Between the trimmed V and J ends, which lost 2 bases and 8 bases, there was a span of 11 bases. CDR3 sequence reads: CASSFGTVDTIYF. The CDR3 DNA sequence: TGCGCCAGCAGCTTCGGGACCGTTGACACCATATATTTT.

The chain employs TRBV6-4 and TRBJ1-2; D gene uncertain. There are 11 residues in the CDR3. V lost 4 bases, J lost 7 bases, and 7 bases lay in between. Germline V gives CDR1 MRHNA, CDR2 SNTAGT. The CDR3 spells CASSGDCGYTF. DNA of the CDR3: TGTGCCAGCAGTGGTGACTGTGGCTACACCTTC.

The CDR3 loop is CASKTGEYYGYTF. CDR3 DNA: TGTGCCAGCAAGACAGGGGAGTACTATGGCTACACCTTC. This chain joins TRBV6-5 and TRBJ1-2; 8 bases line up with TRBD1. Trimming cost V 7 bases and J 3 bases; bases outside gene matches: 4. The CDR3 has 13 amino acids. CDR1 is MNHEY and CDR2 is SVGAGI in the germline V gene.

The V gene is TRBV24-1, the J gene TRBJ2-1, with 9 positions matching TRBD2. The ends lost 0 bases at V and 8 bases at J; junction bases unmatched: 7. This CDR3 is built from 16 residues. Germline CDR1 reads KGHDR; CDR2 reads SFDVKD. The CDR3 DNA reads TGTGCCACCAGTGATTTGAATAGCGGGGGAGTGGATGAGCAGTTCTTC. Its protein product is CATSDLNSGGVDEQFF.

This chain connects TRBV30 to TRBJ2-7, with D perhaps TRBD2 (5 bases). The CDR3 spans 14 residues. From germline, CDR1 is GTSNPN and CDR2 SVGIG (reference sequence). Trimming pared 4 bases from V and 5 bases from J, leaving 18 bases between. The CDR3 sequence: CAWIPPPGNNEQYF. Written as DNA, the CDR3 is TGTGCCTGGATTCCCCCTCCCGGGAACAACGAGCAGTACTTC.

The chain couples TRBV19 to TRBJ1-6; D is ambiguous. The V end was cut by 2 bases, the J end by 9 bases, with 5 bases between. CDR3 size: 12 residues. Germline CDR1 reads LNHDA; CDR2 reads SQIVND (reference sequence). CDR3 loop: CASSIRSSPLHF. Written as DNA, the CDR3 is TGTGCCAGTAGTATAAGAAGTTCACCCCTCCACTTT.

The rearrangement links TRBV7-2 to TRBJ2-7, with D possibly matching TRBD1 (6 bases). CDR3 length: 15 residues. V lost 1 base and J 6 bases, leaving 16 bases between the germline ends. Germline V gene lookup returns CDR1 SGHTA and CDR2 FQGNSA. In nucleotides, the CDR3 is TGTGCCAGCAGCTTAGGGGGCCGAAGGGGGTTCGAGCAGTACTTC. Translated, it gives CASSLGGRRGFEQYF.